Sequencing of this T cell receptor (beta chain) was carried out in a study of T cell responses to AZD1222 COVID-19 vaccine. Study-level points and caveats: Along spike, vaccine-associated CD4 TCRs were found throughout, with dominance at 160-218 and 743-854. Donors in the cohort were predominantly white British and more often female, and clonal diversity was possibly underestimated. Without day 14 samples, only post-peak T cell repertoires were studied.

Points on this clone: What it recognizes is unknown.

Here immunoSEQ multiplex PCR was the method, and the copy in TCRdb shows in-frame clones only, minus some. The sample consists of some 190,000 clones, roughly 94% of them appearing once. In germline, CDR1 is LNHDA, CDR2 SQIVND (reference sequence). The CDR3 is 15 residues long. J gave up 6 bases and V 6 bases, and 12 bases lay outside the gene matches. The origin of this receptor is an adult who received the MenACWY meningococcal vaccine as a control. The material sequenced was peripheral blood, taken 28 days after the second dose of the MenACWY control vaccine. This chain uses TRBV19 with TRBJ1-1, with 8 bases matching TRBD1. DNA of the CDR3: TGTGCCAGTAGCCCACAGGGGGTAGACAGGGCTGAAGCTTTCTTT. Amino acid sequence: CASSPQGVDRAEAFF.